This TCR beta chain comes out of a study of T cells in Graves' hyperthyroidism and ophthalmopathy. The study's findings and limits: Most clonotypes that expanded in the thyroid above 0.001 also showed up in blood. Ophthalmopathy was distinguished from stable hyperthyroidism by 13 V-J signatures. The model anticipated ophthalmopathy a median about six months pre-onset.

The investigators amplified TCR beta CDR3 regions from RNA transcripts. The TCR CDR3 first-round RT-PCR relied on the HTBI primer set. From the multiplex PCR reads, TCRdb called clonotypes with MiXCR, one entry per CDR3 protein. Found here are 600,000 to 700,000 distinct CDR3 sequences, 45% of them singletons; the top ten hold less than 9.5%. Germline CDR1 and CDR2: DFQATT and SNEGSKA (reference sequence). After removal of 6 bases from V and 7 bases from J, the junction contained 14 bases not matched to a gene. This CDR3 region has 14 residues. A few counts support this clonotype. Its specificity is unknown. Exclusions: uncontrolled infection, other autoimmune disease, pregnancy, lactation.

The sample was peripheral blood or thyroid tissue (not recorded which). The chain couples TRBV20-1 to TRBJ1-2; 7 nucleotides match TRBD1. This sequence originates from an adult man with Graves' disease, either hyperthyroidism or ophthalmopathy (not recorded which). Written as DNA, the CDR3 is TGCAGTGCACCGAGACAGGGCGGATATGGTGGCTACACCTTC. It encodes CSAPRQGGYGGYTF.